The clone carrying this T cell receptor beta chain was counted only a few times. The antigen remains unidentified. These data belong to a study of T-cell memory formation after mild COVID-19. Study summary: Largely donor-specific TCR clusters were found.

V shed 2 bases and J shed 3 bases, with 11 bases lying between them. CDR3 size: 15 residues. CDR1 MNHEY and CDR2 SVGEGT come from the germline V gene. The authors produced TCR alpha and TCR beta cDNA libraries with sample barcodes and UMIs by 5'RACE using constant-segment primers. TCRdb passed the 5' RACE reads through MiXCR, listing each CDR3 protein once. The sample lists about 400,000 distinct CDR3 sequences, approximately 24% occurring once. Findings of the study overall: CD8+ contracting clones occupied EMRA, while CD4+ ones occupied mainly CM and EM.

The J gene is TRBJ1-5, the V gene TRBV6-2 or TRBV6-3; D is unresolved. Sequences were obtained from PBMCs or a T cell subset sorted from them (not recorded which). This TCR was recovered from an adult woman who had mild COVID-19 (a few samples of this study predate the infection). Cell type and time point are not known. The CDR3 DNA is TGTGCCAGCAGTTACGTGGGCAGACCCAATCAGCCCCAGCATTTT. This codes for CASSYVGRPNQPQHF.